This T cell receptor beta chain was sequenced for a study of CD8 T cells in Susac syndrome. CDR3 size: 15 residues. V shed 3 bases and J 2 bases; nucleotides not matched to a gene: 1. In germline, CDR1 is LGHDT, CDR2 YNNKEL (reference sequence). It was with random hexamers that about 0.45 to 1 ug RNA was reverse transcribed. TCRdb re-called the immunoSEQ multiplex PCR reads through MiXCR, storing one row per CDR3 protein. The sample shows about 430,000 distinct CDR3 sequences, more than 80% of them seen only once. The V call is TRBV3-1, the J call TRBJ1-5; 10 bases agree with TRBD1. Specimen: CD8+ T cells from PBMCs. The clonotype comes from a human donor with multiple sclerosis. The CDR3 DNA is TGTGCCAGCAGCCAGGACAGGGGGGGCAATCAGCCCCAGCATTTT. Translating it yields CASSQDRGGNQPQHF. The full variable domain, in which reference TRBV3-1 and TRBJ1-5 provide the parts outside the CDR3, is DTAVSQTPKYLVTQMGNDKSIKCEQNLGHDTMYWYKQDSKKFLKIMFSYNNKELIINETVPNRFSPKSPDKAHLNLHINSLELGDSAVYFCASSQDRGGNQPQHFGDGTRLSIL.